The present TCR beta chain was sequenced within a study of blood T cell repertoires in COVID-19. Whole-study context: Among Cohort 3 donors, those recovered had two negative PCRs, clearance, or symptom resolution. T cells, B-cell-depleted T cells, or PBMCs supplied cDNA or gDNA.

The repertoire was sequenced with immunoSEQ multiplex PCR; TCRdb's copy has only in-frame clones and lacks some. The sample yields approximately 190,000 clones, about 88% seen once. Enrollees, about 18 to 89 years old, lived in some 24 US areas. Participants' reported clinical history set cohort assignment. Germline-derived CDR1 and CDR2 are MGHRA and YSYEKL. The length of the CDR3 is 20 residues. With 0 bases removed from V and 5 bases from J, the gap between germline ends came to 29 bases. This clone was seen at least ten times. The chain links TRBV4-1 to TRBJ2-7; tentative D call: TRBD1 (5 bases). The TCR was taken from a woman in her thirties or forties in a cohort exposed to, infected with or recovered from COVID-19 (not recorded which). Sample: PBMCs or T cells enriched from blood (not recorded which). CDR3: CASSQEYPISSTRVFDEQYF. For the CDR3, the DNA is TGCGCCAGCAGCCAAGAATATCCAATCTCCTCGACCAGGGTTTTCGACGAGCAGTACTTC.